This T cell receptor beta chain emerged from a study of cytomegalovirus exposure and HLA in healthy donors. Study information: Of approximately 400 genotyped donors, approximately 80% clustered with self-reported Caucasian donors.

This PCR relied on a set of 60 Vbeta primers and 13 Jbeta primers. TCRdb's copy holds only in-frame clones and misses some; the assay was immunoSEQ multiplex PCR. The repertoire holds about 60,000 clones, with 70% as singletons. Study results and caveats: Later analysis suggested most CMV-associated TCR beta chains were HLA-restricted. TCR beta chain V- and J-gene trimming was linked, in a later analysis, to a missense variant in DCLRE1C. CMV serostatus was the sole immune exposure data available.

V lost 4 bases to trimming and J lost 3 bases, with 18 bases between them. This CDR3 has 16 residues. Germline V lookup: CDR1 MNHEY, CDR2 SVGAGI. As to this clone: Its matching antigen is unknown.

The chain links TRBV6-5 to TRBJ1-1; tentatively, D is TRBD1 (5 bases). This receptor was obtained from a woman in her sixties or seventies in good health and CMV-seropositive. Sample: PBMCs. CDR3 protein: CASSLAYRFSDTEAFF. The DNA of the CDR3 is TGTGCCAGCAGTTTAGCCTACAGGTTCTCGGACACTGAAGCTTTCTTT.